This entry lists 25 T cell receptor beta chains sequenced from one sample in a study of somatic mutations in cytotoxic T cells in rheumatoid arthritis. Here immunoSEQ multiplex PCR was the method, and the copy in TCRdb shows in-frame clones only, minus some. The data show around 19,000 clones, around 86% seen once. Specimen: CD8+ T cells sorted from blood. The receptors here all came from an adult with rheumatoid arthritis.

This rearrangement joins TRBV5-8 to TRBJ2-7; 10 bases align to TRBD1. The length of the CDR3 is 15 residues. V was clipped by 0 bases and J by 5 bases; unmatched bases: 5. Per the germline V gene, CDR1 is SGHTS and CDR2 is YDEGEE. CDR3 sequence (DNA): TGTGCCAGCAGCTTGGGGACAGGGGGGTTCGACGAGCAGTACGTC. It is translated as CASSLGTGGFDEQYV.

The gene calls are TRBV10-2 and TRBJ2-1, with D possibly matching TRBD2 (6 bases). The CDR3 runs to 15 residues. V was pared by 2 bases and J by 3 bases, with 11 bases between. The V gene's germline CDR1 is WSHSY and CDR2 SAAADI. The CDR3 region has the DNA TGCGCCAGCAGTGAGGGGACTTACTACTACAATGAGCAGTTCTTC. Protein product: CASSEGTYYYNEQFF.

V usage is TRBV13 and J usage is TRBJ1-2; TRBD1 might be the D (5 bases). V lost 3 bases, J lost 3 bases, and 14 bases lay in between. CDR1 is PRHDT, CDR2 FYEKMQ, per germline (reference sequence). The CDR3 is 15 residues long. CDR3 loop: CASSFQGIGDYGYTF. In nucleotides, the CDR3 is TGTGCCAGCAGCTTCCAGGGTATAGGGGACTATGGCTACACCTTC.

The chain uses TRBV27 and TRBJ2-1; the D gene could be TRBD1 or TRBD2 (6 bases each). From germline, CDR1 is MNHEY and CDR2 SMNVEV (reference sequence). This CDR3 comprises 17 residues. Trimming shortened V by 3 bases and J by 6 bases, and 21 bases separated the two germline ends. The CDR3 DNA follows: TGTGCCAGCAGTTTTAAAGGGACTCGGGGGCGGCTCAATGAGCAGTTCTTC. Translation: CASSFKGTRGRLNEQFF.

CDR3 bases: TGTGCCAGCAGCGTAGAGTCGACCTCCTACAATGAGCAGTTCTTC. This translates into CASSVESTSYNEQFF. V gene TRBV9 combines with J gene TRBJ2-1, with D uncertain. The CDR3 contains 15 residues. Trimming took 0 bases from V and 0 from J, leaving 7 bases between them. The germline gives CDR1 SGDLS, CDR2 YYNGEE.

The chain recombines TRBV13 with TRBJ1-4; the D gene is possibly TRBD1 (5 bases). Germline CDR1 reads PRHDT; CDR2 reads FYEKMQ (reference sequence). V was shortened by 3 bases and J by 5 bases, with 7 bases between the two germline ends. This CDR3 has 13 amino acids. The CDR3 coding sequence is TGTGCCAGCAGCTTCCAGGGAAATGAAAAACTGTTTTTT. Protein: CASSFQGNEKLFF.

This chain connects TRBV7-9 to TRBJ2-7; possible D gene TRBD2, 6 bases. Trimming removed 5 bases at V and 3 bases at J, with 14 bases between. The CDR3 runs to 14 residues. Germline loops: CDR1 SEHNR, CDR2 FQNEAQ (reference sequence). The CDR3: CASSRTTGRYEQYF. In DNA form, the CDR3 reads TGTGCCAGCAGCAGGACTACCGGACGCTACGAGCAGTACTTC.

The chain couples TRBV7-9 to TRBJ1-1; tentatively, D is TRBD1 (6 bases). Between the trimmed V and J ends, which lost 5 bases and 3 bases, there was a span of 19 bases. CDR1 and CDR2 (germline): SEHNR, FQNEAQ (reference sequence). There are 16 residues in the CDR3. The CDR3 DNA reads TGTGCCAGCAGCACTCGACAGGCCTCGGGGGACACTGAAGCTTTCTTT. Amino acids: CASSTRQASGDTEAFF.

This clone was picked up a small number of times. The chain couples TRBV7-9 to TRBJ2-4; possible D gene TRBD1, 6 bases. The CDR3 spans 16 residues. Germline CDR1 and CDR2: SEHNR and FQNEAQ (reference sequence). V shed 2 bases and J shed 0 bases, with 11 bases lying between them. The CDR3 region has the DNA TGTGCCAGCAGCTTAAACAGGGATATAGCCAAAAACATTCAGTACTTC. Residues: CASSLNRDIAKNIQYF.

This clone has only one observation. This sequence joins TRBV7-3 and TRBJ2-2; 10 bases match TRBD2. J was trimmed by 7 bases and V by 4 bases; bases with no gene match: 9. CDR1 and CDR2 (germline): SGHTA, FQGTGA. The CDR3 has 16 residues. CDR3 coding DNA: TGTGCCAGCAGCTGCCTGGGGAGGACTAGCGGCGGGGAGCTGTTTTTT. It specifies CASSCLGRTSGGELFF.

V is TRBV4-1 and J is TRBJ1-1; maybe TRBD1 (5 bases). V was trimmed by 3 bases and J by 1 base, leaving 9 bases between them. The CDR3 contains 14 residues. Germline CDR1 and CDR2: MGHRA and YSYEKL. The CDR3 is CASSQIGENTEAFF. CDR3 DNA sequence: TGCGCCAGCAGCCAGATAGGGGAGAACACTGAAGCTTTCTTT.

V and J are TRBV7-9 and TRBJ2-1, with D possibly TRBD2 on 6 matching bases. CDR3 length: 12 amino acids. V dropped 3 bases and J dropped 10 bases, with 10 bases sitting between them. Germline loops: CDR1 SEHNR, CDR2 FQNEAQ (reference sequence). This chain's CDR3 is CASSLGGEEQFF. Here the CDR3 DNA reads TGTGCCAGCAGCTTGGGCGGGGAAGAGCAGTTCTTC.

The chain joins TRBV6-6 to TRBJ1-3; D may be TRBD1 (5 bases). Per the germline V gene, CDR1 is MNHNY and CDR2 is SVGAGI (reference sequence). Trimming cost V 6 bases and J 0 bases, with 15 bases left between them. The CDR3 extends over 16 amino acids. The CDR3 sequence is CASSPYGGDSGNTIYF. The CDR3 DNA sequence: TGTGCCAGCAGCCCCTATGGGGGAGACTCTGGAAACACCATATATTTT.

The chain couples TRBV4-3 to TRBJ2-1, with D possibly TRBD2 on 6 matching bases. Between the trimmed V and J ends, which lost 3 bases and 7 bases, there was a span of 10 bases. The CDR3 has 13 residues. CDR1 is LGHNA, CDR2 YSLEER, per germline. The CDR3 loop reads CASSQGRINEQFF. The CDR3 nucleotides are TGCGCCAGCAGCCAGGGGAGGATTAATGAGCAGTTCTTC.

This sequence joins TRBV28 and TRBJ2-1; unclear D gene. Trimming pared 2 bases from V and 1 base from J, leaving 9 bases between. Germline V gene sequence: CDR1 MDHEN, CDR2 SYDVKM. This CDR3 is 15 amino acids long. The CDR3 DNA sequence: TGTGCCAGCAGTTTAAGGTTCGGGTCCTACAATGAGCAGTTCTTC. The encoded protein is CASSLRFGSYNEQFF.

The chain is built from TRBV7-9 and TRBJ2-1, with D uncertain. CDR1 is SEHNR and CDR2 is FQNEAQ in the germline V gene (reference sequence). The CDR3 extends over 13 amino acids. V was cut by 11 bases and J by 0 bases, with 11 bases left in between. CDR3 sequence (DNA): TGTGCCGCCCTGGGAAGCTCCTACAATGAGCAGTTCTTC. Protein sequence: CAALGSSYNEQFF. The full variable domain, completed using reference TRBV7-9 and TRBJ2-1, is DTGVSQNPRHKITKRGQNVTFRCDPISEHNRLYWYRQTLGQGPEFLTYFQNEAQLEKSRLLSDRFSAERPKGSFSTLEIQRTEQGDSAMYLCAALGSSYNEQFFGPGTRLTVL.

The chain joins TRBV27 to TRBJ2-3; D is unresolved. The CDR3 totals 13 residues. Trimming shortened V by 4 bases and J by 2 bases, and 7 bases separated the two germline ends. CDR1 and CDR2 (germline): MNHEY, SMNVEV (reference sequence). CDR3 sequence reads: CASSSPYTDTQYF. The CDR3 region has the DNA TGTGCCAGCAGTTCCCCATACACAGATACGCAGTATTTT.

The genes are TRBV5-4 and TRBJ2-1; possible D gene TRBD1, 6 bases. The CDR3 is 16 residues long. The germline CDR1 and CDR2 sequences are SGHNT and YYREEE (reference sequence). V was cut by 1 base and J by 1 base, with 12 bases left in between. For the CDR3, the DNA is TGTGCCAGCAGCTTGTTTCCGGGGACATCCTACAATGAGCAGTTCTTC. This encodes CASSLFPGTSYNEQFF.

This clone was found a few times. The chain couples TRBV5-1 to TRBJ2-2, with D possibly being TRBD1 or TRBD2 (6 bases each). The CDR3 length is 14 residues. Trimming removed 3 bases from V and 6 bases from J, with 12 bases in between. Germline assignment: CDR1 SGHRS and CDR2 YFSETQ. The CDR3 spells CASSWRGEAGELFF. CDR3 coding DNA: TGCGCCAGCAGCTGGAGGGGGGAAGCCGGGGAGCTGTTTTTT.

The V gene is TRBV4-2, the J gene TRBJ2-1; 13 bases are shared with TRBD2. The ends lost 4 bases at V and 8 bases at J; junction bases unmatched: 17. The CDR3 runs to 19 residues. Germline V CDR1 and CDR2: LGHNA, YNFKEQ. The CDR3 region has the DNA TGTGCCAGCAGCCTGACTAGCGGGAGGCCTGAGGGACTGACAGATGAGCAGTTCTTC. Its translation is CASSLTSGRPEGLTDEQFF.

The CDR3 sequence is CASSVEGYNGELFF. The CDR3, as DNA: TGTGCCAGCAGCGTAGAGGGGTACAACGGGGAGCTGTTTTTT. V is TRBV9 and J is TRBJ2-2; tentatively, D is TRBD1 (5 bases). Germline V lookup: CDR1 SGDLS, CDR2 YYNGEE. This CDR3 has 14 residues. V was pared by 0 bases and J by 7 bases, with 10 bases between.

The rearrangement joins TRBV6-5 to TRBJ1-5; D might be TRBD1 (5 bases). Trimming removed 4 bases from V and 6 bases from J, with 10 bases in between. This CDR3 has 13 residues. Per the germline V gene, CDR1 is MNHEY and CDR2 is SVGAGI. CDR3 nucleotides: TGTGCCAGCAGTTGGGGGGGTGGTCAGCCCCAGCATTTT. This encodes CASSWGGGQPQHF.

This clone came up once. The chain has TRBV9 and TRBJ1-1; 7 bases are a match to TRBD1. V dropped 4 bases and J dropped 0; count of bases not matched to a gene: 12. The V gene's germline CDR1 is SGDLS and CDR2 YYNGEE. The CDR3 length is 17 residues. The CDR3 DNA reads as TGTGCCAGCAGCATACCCGCAGGGGGACATCTGAACACTGAAGCTTTCTTT. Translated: CASSIPAGGHLNTEAFF.

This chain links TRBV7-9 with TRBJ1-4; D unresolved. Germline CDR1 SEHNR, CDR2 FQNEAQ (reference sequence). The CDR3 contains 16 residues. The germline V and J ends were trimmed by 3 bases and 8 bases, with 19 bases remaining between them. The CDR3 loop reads CASSFFIGLSWEKLFF. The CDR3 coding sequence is TGTGCCAGCAGCTTCTTCATTGGCCTCTCGTGGGAAAAACTGTTTTTT.

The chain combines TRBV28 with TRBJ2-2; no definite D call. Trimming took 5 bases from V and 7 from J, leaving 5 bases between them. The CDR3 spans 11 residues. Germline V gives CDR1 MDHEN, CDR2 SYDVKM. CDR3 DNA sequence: TGTGCCAGCAGTCAGAGCGGGGAGCTGTTTTTT. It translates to CASSQSGELFF. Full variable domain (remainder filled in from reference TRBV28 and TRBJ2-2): DVKVTQSSRYLVKRTGEKVFLECVQDMDHENMFWYRQDPGLGLRLIYFSYDVKMKEKGDIPEGYSVSREKKERFSLILESASTNQTSMYLCASSQSGELFFGEGSRLTVL.